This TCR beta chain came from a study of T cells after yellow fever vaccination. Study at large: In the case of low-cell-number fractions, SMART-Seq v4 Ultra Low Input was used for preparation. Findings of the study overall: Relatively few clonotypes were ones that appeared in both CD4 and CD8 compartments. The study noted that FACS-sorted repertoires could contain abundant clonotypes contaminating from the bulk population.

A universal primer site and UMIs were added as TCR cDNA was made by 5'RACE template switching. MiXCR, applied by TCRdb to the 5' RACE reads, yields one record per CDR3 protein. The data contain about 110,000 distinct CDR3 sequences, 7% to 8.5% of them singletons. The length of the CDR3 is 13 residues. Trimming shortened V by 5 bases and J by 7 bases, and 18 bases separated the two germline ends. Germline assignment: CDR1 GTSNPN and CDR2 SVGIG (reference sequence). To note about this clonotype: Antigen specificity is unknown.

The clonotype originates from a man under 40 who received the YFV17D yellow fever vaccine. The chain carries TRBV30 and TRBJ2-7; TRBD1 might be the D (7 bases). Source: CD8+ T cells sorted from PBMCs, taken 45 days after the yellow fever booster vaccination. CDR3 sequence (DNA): TGTGCCTGGGGGGACAGCGGGTACGGTGAGCAGTACTTC. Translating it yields CAWGDSGYGEQYF.